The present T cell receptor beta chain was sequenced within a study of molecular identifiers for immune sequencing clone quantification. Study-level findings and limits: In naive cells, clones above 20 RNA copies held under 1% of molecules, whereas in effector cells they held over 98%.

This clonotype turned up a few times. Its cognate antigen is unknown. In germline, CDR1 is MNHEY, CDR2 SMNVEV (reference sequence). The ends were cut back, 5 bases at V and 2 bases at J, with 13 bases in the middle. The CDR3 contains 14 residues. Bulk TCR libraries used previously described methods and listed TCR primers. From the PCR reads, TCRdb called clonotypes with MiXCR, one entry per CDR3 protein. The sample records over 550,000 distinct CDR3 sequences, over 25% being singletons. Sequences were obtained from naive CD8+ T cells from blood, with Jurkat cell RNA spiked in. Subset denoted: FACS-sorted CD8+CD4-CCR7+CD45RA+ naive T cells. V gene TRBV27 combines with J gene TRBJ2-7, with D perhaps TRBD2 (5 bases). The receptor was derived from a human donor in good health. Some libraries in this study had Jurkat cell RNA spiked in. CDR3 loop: CASSATTLTYEQYF. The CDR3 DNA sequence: TGTGCCAGCAGTGCGACTACCCTAACCTACGAGCAGTACTTC.